This T cell receptor beta chain originates from a study of blood T cell repertoires in COVID-19. Study as a whole: Sites across the United States, Italy and Spain contributed samples from acute and convalescent COVID-19.

Sequencing used immunoSEQ multiplex PCR; TCRdb keeps in-frame clones, though not all of them. The sample contains about 350,000 clones, roughly 90% of which appear only once. This clone turned up a few times. The germline V and J ends were trimmed by 5 bases and 5 bases, with 16 bases remaining between them. The CDR3 extends over 15 amino acids. Germline CDR1 is SGHTA and CDR2 is FQGTGA. Sequencing was carried out using peripheral blood. The TCR was taken from a woman aged 55-70 years with COVID-19, enrolled during active disease. This chain connects TRBV7-3 to TRBJ2-1; maybe TRBD2 (7 bases). Written as DNA, the CDR3 is TGTGCCAGCAGCCAGGGGCTAGCGGATGACAATGAGCAGTTCTTC. Its protein product is CASSQGLADDNEQFF.